Following are 11 T cell receptor beta chains from one sample sequenced in a study of blood T cell repertoires in COVID-19. Libraries were prepared by immunoSEQ multiplex PCR; TCRdb keeps only in-frame clonotypes and omits some of them. Altogether approximately 120,000 clones are present, approximately 83% being singletons, with the ten largest covering more than 20%. Sequenced material: peripheral blood. The receptors stem from a woman at least 80 years old with acute or convalescent COVID-19.

The chain recombines TRBV27 with TRBJ1-1, with no clear D. With 4 bases removed from V and 4 bases from J, the gap between germline ends came to 13 bases. CDR1 and CDR2 (germline): MNHEY, SMNVEV (reference sequence). The length of the CDR3 is 14 residues. CDR3 in DNA: TGTGCCAGCAGTTCAACCTTTCCTACCACTGAAGCTTTCTTT. Protein sequence: CASSSTFPTTEAFF.

The chain uses TRBV5-6 and TRBJ1-1; no clear D gene. Germline V CDR1 and CDR2: SGHDT, YYEEEE. V was clipped by 4 bases and J by 4 bases, with 17 bases between them. The CDR3 has 15 residues. CDR3 sequence (DNA): TGTGCCAGCAGCAAACCTCGGGGAGGGAGCACTGAAGCTTTCTTT. Translation: CASSKPRGGSTEAFF. The whole variable domain, remainder taken from reference TRBV5-6 and TRBJ1-1, is DAGVTQSPTHLIKTRGQQVTLRCSPKSGHDTVSWYQQALGQGPQFIFQYYEEEERQRGNFPDRFSGHQFPNYSSELNVNALLLGDSALYLCASSKPRGGSTEAFFGQGTRLTVV.

The rearrangement joins TRBV12-5 to TRBJ2-5, with TRBD1 matching 7 bases. Germline lookup yields CDR1 LGHNT and CDR2 FRNRAP. J gave up 5 bases and V 5 bases, and 2 bases lay outside the gene matches. The CDR3 has 12 amino acids. In nucleotides, the CDR3 is TGTGCTAGTGGTGGGGACAGCGAGACCCAGTACTTC. As protein: CASGGDSETQYF.

The rearrangement joins TRBV3-1 (or the pseudogene TRBV3-2) to TRBJ2-1, with 7 bases aligning to TRBD2. Germline CDR1 LGHDT, CDR2 YNNKEL (reference sequence). This CDR3 has 16 amino acids. The V segment lost 4 bases and the J segment 4 bases; nucleotides outside the gene matches: 10. The CDR3 is CASSLGGSLSYNEQFF. The CDR3 DNA sequence: TGTGCCAGCAGCCTGGGGGGGTCCCTATCATACAATGAGCAGTTCTTC.

The chain links TRBV6-6 to TRBJ2-5, with TRBD2 identical over 10 bases. The CDR3 contains 14 residues. Germline loops: CDR1 MNHNY, CDR2 SVGAGI (reference sequence). The V segment lost 6 bases and the J segment 8 bases; nucleotides outside the gene matches: 9. DNA of the CDR3: TGTGCCAGCAGCTTAGGACTAGCGGTTAAAACCCAGTACTTC. It specifies CASSLGLAVKTQYF.

The chain links TRBV9 to TRBJ2-1, with a possible D match to TRBD1 (5 bases). V shed 0 bases and J shed 6 bases, with 13 bases lying between them. The CDR3 runs to 15 residues. Germline CDR1 reads SGDLS; CDR2 reads YYNGEE. CDR3 bases: TGTGCCAGCAGCGTAGATGGCAGGGTAGGCAATGAGCAGTTCTTC. Its protein product is CASSVDGRVGNEQFF.

CDR3 coding DNA: TGTGCCAGCAGTTCACGACAGTCACTAAATTCACCCCTCCACTTT. As protein: CASSSRQSLNSPLHF. J is TRBJ1-6 and V is TRBV2, with D possibly matching TRBD1 (5 bases). Germline V gives CDR1 SNHLY, CDR2 FYNNEI. V was cut by 5 bases and J by 7 bases, with 15 bases left in between. The CDR3 has 15 amino acids. The full variable domain, in which reference TRBV2 and TRBJ1-6 provide the parts outside the CDR3, is EPEVTQTPSHQVTQMGQEVILRCVPISNHLYFYWYRQILGQKVEFLVSFYNNEISEKSEIFDDQFSVERPDGSNFTLKIRSTKLEDSAMYFCASSSRQSLNSPLHFGNGTRLTVT.

The chain has TRBV28 and TRBJ1-4; 7 positions match TRBD1. V gave up 5 bases and J gave up 6 bases; unmatched junction bases: 6. The germline V gene has CDR1 MDHEN and CDR2 SYDVKM. CDR3 length equals 14 residues. In DNA, the CDR3 is TGTGCCAGCAGTATAAGACAGGGAGATGAAAAACTGTTTTTT. It encodes CASSIRQGDEKLFF.

This chain uses TRBV18 with TRBJ2-2; D unresolved. This CDR3 has 12 amino acids. V was clipped by 1 base and J by 6 bases, with 3 bases between them. Germline CDR1 and CDR2: KGHSH and LQKENI. CDR3: CASSPQPGELFF. The CDR3 coding sequence is TGTGCCAGCTCACCACAGCCCGGGGAGCTGTTTTTT.

V and J are TRBV18 and TRBJ2-5; D is unclear. Germline V gives CDR1 KGHSH, CDR2 LQKENI. Trimming shortened V by 3 bases and J by 2 bases, and 10 bases separated the two germline ends. The CDR3 is 14 residues long. CDR3 nucleotides: TGTGCCAGCTCACCGCGGCAGATACAAGAGACCCAGTACTTC. It is translated as CASSPRQIQETQYF.

The rearrangement links TRBV6-5 to TRBJ2-2, with 9 bases identical to TRBD1. Germline V gene sequence: CDR1 MNHEY, CDR2 SVGAGI. Losses at the gene ends were 5 bases for V and 4 bases for J; bases not matched to a gene: 5. The CDR3 is 15 residues long. The CDR3 coding sequence is TGTGCCAGCAGTACCGGGACAGGGTTCACCGGGGAGCTGTTTTTT. Its translation is CASSTGTGFTGELFF.